One sample yielded the 12 T cell receptor beta chains listed below, sequenced in a study of identical twins. TCRdb passed the 5' RACE reads through MiXCR, listing each CDR3 protein once. Of hundreds of thousands of distinct CDR3 sequences detected, 9% to 15% appear once; the ten largest clones hold 1.5% to 2%. This sample was shared with a second study, whose subject was yellow fever vaccine responses in identical twins.

The sequenced sample consisted of PBMCs. The receptors shown here come from a woman aged 18-29 years in good health.

This clonotype occurred many times. The J gene is TRBJ2-4, the V gene TRBV6-8, with a possible D match to TRBD1 (6 bases). This CDR3 has 14 amino acids. Germline loops: CDR1 MNHGY, CDR2 SAAAGT. V shed 2 bases and J shed 9 bases, with 14 bases lying between them. The CDR3 loop is CASSYTGPAPIQYF. The CDR3 DNA reads as TGTGCCAGCAGTTACACAGGGCCGGCTCCCATTCAGTACTTC.

This chain uses TRBV7-9 with TRBJ2-1, with TRBD2 matching 10 bases. With V trimmed by 6 bases and J by 6 bases, 8 bases remained unmatched. This CDR3 region has 15 residues. Looked up from germline, CDR1 is SEHNR and CDR2 is FQNEAQ (reference sequence). The CDR3 protein is CASSHAVAGGNEQFF. The CDR3 DNA sequence: TGTGCCAGCAGTCACGCGGTAGCGGGAGGCAATGAGCAGTTCTTC.

This rearrangement joins TRBV14 to TRBJ2-5; the D gene is possibly TRBD2 (6 bases). The CDR3 loop spans 12 amino acids. CDR1 and CDR2 from the germline V gene are SGHDN and FVKESK. Trimming removed 5 bases from V and 7 bases from J, with 11 bases in between. The CDR3 bases are TGTGCCAGCAGCGGGACTGCGAGGACCCAGTACTTC. As protein: CASSGTARTQYF.

The CDR3 loop is CSATLRGPPLYNEQFF. In DNA, the CDR3 is TGCAGTGCCACCTTACGGGGCCCTCCCCTGTACAATGAGCAGTTCTTC. The chain carries TRBV20-1 and TRBJ2-1; D is perhaps TRBD1 or TRBD2 (5 bases each). Germline CDR1 DFQATT, CDR2 SNEGSKA (reference sequence). The CDR3 loop spans 16 amino acids. Trimming removed 6 bases at V and 4 bases at J, with 22 bases between.

The CDR3 sequence: CSARGGRGNTIYF. CDR3 nucleotide sequence: TGCAGTGCTAGAGGGGGGCGCGGAAACACCATATATTTT. The chain joins TRBV20-1 to TRBJ1-3; D might be TRBD1 (6 bases). The CDR3 consists of 13 residues. The germline CDR1 and CDR2 sequences are DFQATT and SNEGSKA (reference sequence). Trimming took 1 base from V and 4 from J, leaving 8 bases between them.

This clonotype has a handful of counts. The V call is TRBV21-1, the J call TRBJ1-2; the tabulated D call, TRBD1, remains unverified against the DNA. TRBV21-1 is termed a pseudogene. The CDR3 contains 16 residues. The CDR3: CASSTSQGKANYGYTF. The CDR3 nucleotides are TGTGCCAGCAGCACCTCACAGGGGAAAGCTAACTATGGCTACACCTTC.

The genes are TRBV12-3 or TRBV12-4 and TRBJ2-2, with 7 bases that match TRBD1. The CDR3 covers 16 residues. V was pared by 5 bases and J by 3 bases, with 9 bases of the junction left unmatched. Here the CDR3 reads CASSPRGRSDTGELFF. CDR3 DNA: TGTGCCAGCAGTCCCAGGGGGAGATCGGACACCGGGGAGCTGTTTTTT.

The sample holds many counts of this clonotype. The chain recombines TRBV9 with TRBJ1-6; D may be TRBD1 (5 bases). V was shortened by 4 bases and J by 7 bases, with 15 bases between the two germline ends. Germline loops: CDR1 SGDLS, CDR2 YYNGEE. CDR3 length: 15 residues. The CDR3 nucleotides are TGTGCCAGCAGCCAGTCCGACAGCCAGAATTCACCCCTCCACTTT. As protein: CASSQSDSQNSPLHF. Supplemented by reference TRBV9 and TRBJ1-6, the full variable domain reads DSGVTQTPKHLITATGQRVTLRCSPRSGDLSVYWYQQSLDQGLQFLIQYYNGEERAKGNILERFSAQQFPDLHSELNLSSLELGDSALYFCASSQSDSQNSPLHFGNGTRLTVT.

This clonotype was seen only a few times. V and J are TRBV10-2 and TRBJ2-5; D may be TRBD1 (5 bases). V lost 3 bases, J lost 5 bases, and 16 bases lay in between. The CDR3 is 15 amino acids. Germline CDR1 and CDR2: WSHSY and SAAADI. The CDR3 DNA is TGCGCCAGCAGTGATTGGTTAGGGGTCGGGGAGACCCAGTACTTC. Translated: CASSDWLGVGETQYF.

The table lists this clonotype with a few counts. V is TRBV6-4 and J is TRBJ2-6; D gene uncertain. This CDR3 comprises 15 residues. The germline V and J ends were trimmed by 4 bases and 0 bases, with 7 bases remaining between them. Germline values: CDR1 MRHNA, CDR2 SNTAGT. The CDR3, as DNA: TGTGCCAGCAGTGCCGTGCACTCTGGGGCCAACGTCCTGACTTTC. Its protein is CASSAVHSGANVLTF.

The sample holds many counts of this clonotype. Written as DNA, the CDR3 is TGCGCCAGCAGCTTGGCCGGGGGAAGAGCCTACAATGAGCAGTTCTTC. Its translation: CASSLAGGRAYNEQFF. The rearrangement links TRBV5-1 to TRBJ2-1; D perhaps matches TRBD2 (6 bases). CDR1 SGHRS and CDR2 YFSETQ come from the germline V gene. The CDR3 runs 16 residues. The V end lost 0 bases, the J end lost 2 bases, and 12 bases lay between the germline ends.

This clonotype was found a few times. This chain uses TRBV20-1 with TRBJ2-5; weak D call: TRBD2 (5 bases). V lost 6 bases, J lost 2 bases, and 13 bases lay in between. Germline V gives CDR1 DFQATT, CDR2 SNEGSKA (reference sequence). The CDR3 has 13 residues. Here the CDR3 DNA reads TGCAGTGCAGTGGCAGGACTGCAAGAGACCCAGTACTTC. Its translation: CSAVAGLQETQYF.